A single sample is the source of the 9 T cell receptor beta chains below, sequenced in a study of human T cells and chemical hapten exposure. As to time point: patch test 1, 2 weeks after DPC sensitization. Treatment defined: therapeutic diphenylcyclopropenone sensitization with weekly scalp DPC. Via MiXCR, TCRdb re-called the RACE reads, giving one row per CDR3 protein. The table includes a few hundred thousand distinct CDR3 sequences, roughly 4.8% detected once. Material: whole blood, obtained in connection with sensitization to the hapten diphenylcyclopropenone (DPC). The receptor set was obtained from a woman aged 45-59 years with alopecia areata. Some clones in this sample may be carry-over from other donors' samples.

J is TRBJ2-7 and V is TRBV2; 9 nucleotides align to TRBD1. Trimming removed 8 bases from V and 5 bases from J; junction bases left unmatched: 4. Germline V gives CDR1 SNHLY, CDR2 FYNNEI. CDR3 length: 12 amino acids. CDR3 region: CASDRGSDEQYF. The DNA for the CDR3 is TGTGCCAGCGACAGGGGGAGTGACGAGCAGTACTTC.

In this sample, this clonotype turned up a few times. V and J are TRBV21-1 and TRBJ1-1. TRBV21-1 is termed a pseudogene. This CDR3 spans 12 amino acids. The CDR3 spells CASSAECTEAFF. CDR3 sequence (DNA): TGTGCCAGCAGCGCTGAATGCACTGAAGCTTTCTTT.

This clonotype was counted a few times. The V and J genes are TRBV30 and TRBJ2-5; D gene ambiguous. Between the trimmed V and J ends, which lost 1 base and 5 bases, there was a span of 5 bases. This CDR3 has 11 amino acids. Germline loops: CDR1 GTSNPN, CDR2 SVGIG (reference sequence). CDR3 in amino acids: CAWSGTETQYF. CDR3 nucleotide sequence: TGTGCCTGGAGTGGGACCGAGACCCAGTACTTC.

Turning to this clonotype: A read error is possible here, since a much larger clone lies one base away. The chain uses TRBV9 and TRBJ1-2; unclear D gene. There are 15 residues in the CDR3. Between the trimmed V and J ends, which lost 3 bases and 0 bases, there was a span of 12 bases. CDR1 is SGDLS and CDR2 is YYNGEE in the germline V gene. CDR3 residues: CASSAAQQANYGYTF. In nucleotides, the CDR3 is TGTGCCAGCAGCGCAGCGCAACAAGCTAACTATGGCTACACCTTC.

This clonotype was counted ten times or more. DNA of the CDR3: TGTGCCAGCAGCGTCACAGGGGGAAACACTGAAGCTTTCTTT. This sequence encodes CASSVTGGNTEAFF. This chain joins TRBV7-3 and TRBJ1-1, with TRBD1 matching 8 bases. This CDR3 region has 14 residues. Germline CDR1 and CDR2: SGHTA and FQGTGA. V was clipped by 5 bases and J by 2 bases; unmatched bases: 4.

This clonotype has ten or more counts. The chain uses TRBV7-2 and TRBJ2-1; either TRBD1 or TRBD2 may supply D (5 bases each). Germline loops: CDR1 SGHTA, CDR2 FQGNSA. V gave up 1 base and J gave up 10 bases, with 17 bases separating them. The CDR3 spans 15 residues. DNA for the CDR3: TGTGCCAGCAGCTTAGGGGGACCGGCCCCTTGGGAGCAGTTCTTC. Residues: CASSLGGPAPWEQFF.

The chain joins TRBV25-1 to TRBJ2-7; 7 nucleotides agree with TRBD2. Germline CDR1 reads MGHDK; CDR2 reads SYGVNS. The junction had 7 bases not matched to a gene; V was cut back by 3 bases and J by 2 bases. The CDR3 runs 15 residues. CDR3: CASSDSKRDPYEQYF. CDR3 coding DNA: TGTGCCAGCAGTGATTCGAAGCGGGACCCCTACGAGCAGTACTTC.

This clonotype was picked up many times. This chain connects TRBV6-6 to TRBJ2-3; D is uncertain. The germline CDR1 and CDR2 sequences are MNHNY and SVGAGI (reference sequence). The CDR3 runs 14 residues. Trimming pared 1 base from V and 5 bases from J, leaving 10 bases between. The CDR3 DNA sequence: TGTGCCAGCAGTTACTTGGGCAGAAGAGATACGCAGTATTTT. Its protein product is CASSYLGRRDTQYF.

This clonotype appeared many times. The chain recombines TRBV4-2 with TRBJ1-3; D remains unclear. Germline V gene lookup returns CDR1 LGHNA and CDR2 YNFKEQ. The CDR3 sequence is 16 residues long. V was trimmed by 0 bases and J by 4 bases, leaving 13 bases between them. This CDR3 is CASSQDLLVAGNTIYF. The CDR3 region has the DNA TGTGCCAGCAGCCAAGATCTTCTGGTCGCCGGAAACACCATATATTTT.